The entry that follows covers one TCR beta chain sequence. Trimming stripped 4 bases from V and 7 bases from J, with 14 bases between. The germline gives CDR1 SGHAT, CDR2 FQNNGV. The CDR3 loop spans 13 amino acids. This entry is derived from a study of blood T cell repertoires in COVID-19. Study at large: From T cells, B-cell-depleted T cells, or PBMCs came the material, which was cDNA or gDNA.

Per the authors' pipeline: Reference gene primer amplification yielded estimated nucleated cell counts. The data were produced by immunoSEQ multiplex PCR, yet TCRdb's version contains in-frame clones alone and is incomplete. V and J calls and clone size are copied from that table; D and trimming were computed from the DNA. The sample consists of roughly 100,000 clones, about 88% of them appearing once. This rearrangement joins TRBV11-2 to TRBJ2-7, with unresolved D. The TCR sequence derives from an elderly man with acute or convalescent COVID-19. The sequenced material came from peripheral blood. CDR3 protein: CASSSSPYREQYF. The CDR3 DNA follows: TGTGCCAGCAGCTCTAGTCCCTACCGGGAGCAGTACTTC.